This note documents a single T cell receptor (beta chain) sequence. CDR1 and CDR2 from the germline V gene are MNHNS and SASEGT. The trim removed 0 bases at V and 7 bases at J, leaving 7 bases unmatched. This CDR3 has 15 amino acids. This sample stems from a study of blood T cell repertoires in COVID-19. In the study overall: COVID-19 samples, acute and convalescent, were from the United States, Italy and Spain. Sources were T cells, B-cell-depleted T cells, or PBMCs; the material itself was cDNA or gDNA.

Per the original methods: Reference gene primer amplification gave estimated nucleated cell counts. Here immunoSEQ multiplex PCR was the method, and the copy in TCRdb shows in-frame clones only, minus some. V, J and clone size reflect that table, while D and trimming were determined from the DNA. The sample shows roughly 200,000 clones, more than 75% of them seen only once. Seattle's cohort entered during active infection and was followed longitudinally. The gene calls are TRBV6-1 and TRBJ1-2; TRBD1 matches 8 bases. Sample: peripheral blood. The sequence was obtained from a person in their 70s with COVID-19, enrolled during active disease. CDR3 bases: TGTGCCAGCAGTGAAGCCCAGGGGGCGTCGGGTGGCTACACCTTC. Amino acid sequence: CASSEAQGASGGYTF.